The 14 T cell receptor beta chains below come from one sample, sequenced in a study of blood T cell repertoires in COVID-19 (dated by TCRdb to the early 2020s). Library generation was performed with the immunoSEQ multiplex PCR assay. Imported from immuneACCESS, the table was reduced by TCRdb to in-frame sequences with V and J called. These copies leave out some clones; in studies compared against another copy, an unresolved V gene accounts for under half, and the cause of the remainder is not known. This sample is represented by some 150,000 clones; roughly 88% of them were singletons. Of the sample, 0.95% to 1.5% falls within the top ten clones. Source material: PBMCs or T cells enriched from blood (not recorded which). These receptors were obtained from a woman aged 30 to 39 with acute COVID-19.

This clone was seen a few times. V is TRBV6-2 or TRBV6-3 and J is TRBJ2-1; D might be TRBD1 (6 bases). Germline-derived CDR1 and CDR2 are MNHEY and SVGEGT. V shed 2 bases and J shed 6 bases, with 11 bases lying between them. The CDR3 length is 14 residues. CDR3 nucleotide sequence: TGTGCCAGCAGTTACGGGGTAGGGGGCAATGAGCAGTTCTTC. It translates to CASSYGVGGNEQFF.

V and J are TRBV24-1 and TRBJ2-3; TRBD2 agrees at 8 bases. Germline values: CDR1 KGHDR, CDR2 SFDVKD. The trim removed 3 bases at V and 1 base at J, leaving 5 bases unmatched. The CDR3 contains 16 residues. CDR3 amino acids: CATSDPTSGRTDTQYF. The CDR3 nucleotides are TGTGCCACCAGTGATCCTACTAGCGGCCGCACAGATACGCAGTATTTT.

This sequence joins TRBV7-9 and TRBJ1-4; no firm D call. Trimming took 5 bases from V and 3 from J, leaving 10 bases between them. The CDR3 extends over 14 amino acids. From germline, CDR1 is SEHNR and CDR2 FQNEAQ (reference sequence). The CDR3 DNA reads TGTGCCAGCAGCATAGGGAGGGCTAATGAAAAACTGTTTTTT. As protein: CASSIGRANEKLFF.

The genes are TRBV4-2 and TRBJ2-1, with 9 bases lining up with TRBD2. This CDR3 has 15 amino acids. With V trimmed by 4 bases and J by 4 bases, 5 bases remained unmatched. Germline V lookup: CDR1 LGHNA, CDR2 YNFKEQ. CDR3 residues: CASSPSTSGYNEQFF. The CDR3 region has the DNA TGTGCCAGCAGCCCCTCGACTAGCGGTTACAATGAGCAGTTCTTC.

V and J are TRBV28 and TRBJ1-2, with 10 nucleotides matching TRBD1. The CDR3 runs 14 residues. CDR1 and CDR2 from the germline V gene are MDHEN and SYDVKM. Trimming cost V 1 base and J 8 bases; bases outside gene matches: 4. CDR3 bases: TGTGCCAGCAGTTTATCGGGACAGGGGAACGGCTACACCTTC. The encoded protein is CASSLSGQGNGYTF.

The chain joins TRBV7-2 to TRBJ1-6; D call uncertain. V lost 1 base to trimming and J lost 0 bases, with 7 bases between them. In germline, CDR1 is SGHTA, CDR2 FQGNSA. The length of the CDR3 is 16 residues. The CDR3 here is CASSLGPSSYNSPLHF. As DNA, the CDR3 is TGTGCCAGCAGCTTAGGCCCGAGCTCCTATAATTCACCCCTCCACTTT.

This clone was observed a few times. The chain employs TRBV4-1 and TRBJ1-2, with TRBD1 identical over 8 bases. Germline V gene sequence: CDR1 MGHRA, CDR2 YSYEKL. J was trimmed by 5 bases and V by 1 base; bases with no gene match: 6. The CDR3 consists of 15 residues. For the CDR3, the DNA is TGCGCCAGCAGCCAAGGAGGACAGGGAGAGTATGGCTACACCTTC. Translated: CASSQGGQGEYGYTF.

This chain joins TRBV13 and TRBJ2-5, with a possible D match to TRBD2 (5 bases). Germline V CDR1 and CDR2: PRHDT, FYEKMQ (reference sequence). The CDR3 is made up of 14 amino acids. Trimming removed 2 bases from V and 2 bases from J, with 9 bases in between. CDR3 loop: CASSLTGIQETQYF. In DNA, the CDR3 is TGTGCCAGCAGCTTAACCGGGATACAAGAGACCCAGTACTTC.

The rearrangement links TRBV2 to TRBJ1-1; TRBD1 matches at 9 bases. CDR1 and CDR2 (germline): SNHLY, FYNNEI. With 4 bases clipped from V and 1 base from J, the junction kept 7 bases outside the gene matches. This CDR3 is built from 16 residues. As DNA, the CDR3 is TGTGCCAGCAGTGTTTTGGAGACAGGGGGGAACACTGAAGCTTTCTTT. It encodes CASSVLETGGNTEAFF.

The chain combines TRBV5-6 with TRBJ1-1; the D is unclear. Trimming removed 9 bases from V and 5 bases from J, with 14 bases in between. CDR3 length: 12 residues. In germline, CDR1 is SGHDT, CDR2 YYEEEE. CDR3 region: CATAGGGTEAFF. CDR3 sequence (DNA): TGTGCCACCGCGGGTGGCGGGACTGAAGCTTTCTTT.

This clone was detected only once. The chain carries TRBV24-1 and TRBJ1-4; 7 positions agree with TRBD1. Germline CDR1 reads KGHDR; CDR2 reads SFDVKD. The CDR3 has 13 amino acids. J gave up 6 bases and V 8 bases, and 5 bases lay outside the gene matches. The CDR3 region is CATKGDRDEKLFF. CDR3 DNA sequence: TGTGCCACCAAGGGGGACAGAGATGAAAAACTGTTTTTT.

The chain employs TRBV19 and TRBJ1-2; D is perhaps TRBD1 (5 bases). Germline lookup yields CDR1 LNHDA and CDR2 SQIVND (reference sequence). V lost 5 bases to trimming and J lost 1 base, with 8 bases between them. The CDR3 contains 13 residues. The CDR3 DNA follows: TGTGCCAGTAGTGTCAGGGATAACTATGGCTACACCTTC. It encodes CASSVRDNYGYTF.

The chain combines TRBV19 with TRBJ1-5, with D perhaps matching TRBD1 (6 bases). This CDR3 is 15 amino acids long. Germline CDR1 reads LNHDA; CDR2 reads SQIVND (reference sequence). V was clipped by 5 bases and J by 0 bases, with 11 bases between them. CDR3 sequence (DNA): TGTGCCAGTAGTCCAGGACAGTATAGCAATCAGCCCCAGCATTTT. It specifies CASSPGQYSNQPQHF.

The chain combines TRBV2 with TRBJ1-5; D unclear. Trimming took off 2 bases at V and 0 bases at J, with 14 bases between the two ends. Germline assignment: CDR1 SNHLY and CDR2 FYNNEI. The CDR3 length is 17 residues. Here the CDR3 DNA reads TGTGCCAGCAGTGAAATCCGCGACACAAATAGCAATCAGCCCCAGCATTTT. As protein: CASSEIRDTNSNQPQHF.